This T cell receptor (beta chain) stems from a study of STAT5B mutations in CD4+ large granular lymphocyte leukemia. Deletions cut 2 bases from V and 0 bases from J, with 11 bases between. The CDR3 has 15 residues. Germline lookup yields CDR1 SGHDT and CDR2 YYEEEE. This clone was found a few times. What it recognizes is unknown. Measured with immunoSEQ multiplex PCR; TCRdb has only the in-frame clones, and not every one. The table records about 29,000 clones, 65% to 85% of them present only once. Study conclusions and caveats: 8/27 top patient clones versus 2/35 control clones were TRBV06-family. Around 25% of private leukemic clonotypes occurred rarely in other patients' non-leukemic repertoires. Without putative leukemic clones, patient CD4-sorted repertoires remained more clonal than healthy CD4+ repertoires.

The material sequenced was CD4+ T cells from blood buffy coats. The chain combines TRBV5-6 with TRBJ1-1; TRBD1 is a possible D gene (6 bases). The sequence came from a human donor in good health. CDR3 sequence: CASSFQGSMNTEAFF. CDR3 DNA: TGTGCCAGCAGCTTTCAGGGGTCCATGAACACTGAAGCTTTCTTT.